A single sample is the source of the 32 T cell receptor beta chains below, sequenced in a study of cytomegalovirus exposure and HLA in healthy donors. The PCR contained 60 Vbeta and 13 Jbeta primers. The protocol was immunoSEQ multiplex PCR, while the TCRdb copy is restricted to in-frame clones and leaves out a portion. Found here are over 90,000 clones, about three quarters of them singletons; the top ten hold about 15%. The sequenced material came from PBMCs. These receptors were obtained from a woman aged 45-65 years in good health and CMV-seropositive.

This chain joins TRBV20-1 and TRBJ2-2; 7 positions match TRBD2. CDR1 is DFQATT and CDR2 is SNEGSKA in the germline V gene (reference sequence). The V gene end was trimmed by 5 bases and the J gene end by 12 bases; junction bases not matched to a gene: 6. The CDR3 is made up of 11 amino acids. CDR3 sequence (DNA): TGCAGTGCTCCCTGGGGGGGAAAGCTGTTTTTT. This codes for CSAPWGGKLFF.

In this sample, this clone turned up a few times. CDR3 sequence: CASSSLLVRGLEKLFF. In DNA, the CDR3 is TGTGCCAGCAGCTCTCTTTTGGTAAGGGGACTCGAAAAACTGTTTTTT. The J gene is TRBJ1-4, the V gene TRBV11-2; D is perhaps TRBD1 (5 bases). Trimming pared 4 bases from V and 8 bases from J, leaving 20 bases between. Germline CDR1 and CDR2: SGHAT and FQNNGV. The CDR3 extends over 16 amino acids. The whole variable domain, remainder taken from reference TRBV11-2 and TRBJ1-4, is EAGVAQSPRYKIIEKRQSVAFWCNPISGHATLYWYQQILGQGPKLLIQFQNNGVVDDSQLPKDRFSAERLKGVDSTLKIQPAKLEDSAVYLCASSSLLVRGLEKLFFGSGTQLSVL.

The chain has TRBV5-5 and TRBJ1-2; D possibly corresponds to TRBD1 (6 bases). This CDR3 region has 14 residues. The ends were cut back, 0 bases at V and 4 bases at J, with 10 bases in the middle. Germline lookup yields CDR1 SGHKS and CDR2 YYEKEE (reference sequence). Here the CDR3 DNA reads TGTGCCAGCAGCTTGGTTTCAGGGGCCTATGGCTACACCTTC. Amino acid sequence: CASSLVSGAYGYTF.

This clone was seen a single time. V and J are TRBV4-2 and TRBJ2-7; 11 nucleotides align to TRBD1. The length of the CDR3 is 14 residues. CDR1 LGHNA and CDR2 YNFKEQ come from the germline V gene. The ends lost 4 bases at V and 3 bases at J; junction bases unmatched: 2. The CDR3 bases are TGTGCCAGCAGCCGGGACAGGGGGTACTACGAGCAGTACTTC. Translation: CASSRDRGYYEQYF.

The chain joins TRBV9 to TRBJ2-4; 12 bases agree with TRBD1. Germline V lookup: CDR1 SGDLS, CDR2 YYNGEE. The trim removed 1 base at V and 8 bases at J, leaving 13 bases unmatched. This CDR3 is built from 18 residues. CDR3 nucleotide sequence: TGTGCCAGCAGCGTATACGGTGGGACAGGGGGCGCCCCGGACATTCAGTACTTC. It encodes CASSVYGGTGGAPDIQYF.

The chain links TRBV10-1 to TRBJ2-5, with 7 bases lining up with TRBD2. V lost 9 bases and J lost 3; bases outside the gene matches: 4. The CDR3 has 12 amino acids. CDR1 WNHNN and CDR2 SYGVQD come from the germline V gene (reference sequence). The CDR3 nucleotides are TGCGCCAGTTGCGGGACTAAAGAGACCCAGTACTTC. Protein product: CASCGTKETQYF.

This clone was seen just once. The chain has TRBV10-3 and TRBJ2-1; TRBD2 aligns across 8 bases. Germline CDR1 reads ENHRY; CDR2 reads SYGVKD. Losses at the gene ends were 5 bases for V and 5 bases for J; bases not matched to a gene: 8. The CDR3 extends over 15 amino acids. CDR3 sequence: CAISPPSGPNNEQFF. The CDR3 region has the DNA TGTGCCATCAGTCCCCCTAGCGGGCCAAACAATGAGCAGTTCTTC.

The V gene is TRBV6-6, the J gene TRBJ1-2; TRBD1 might be the D (6 bases). The CDR3 is 11 amino acids. The V end lost 6 bases, the J end lost 5 bases, and 7 bases lay between the germline ends. Germline V CDR1 and CDR2: MNHNY, SVGAGI (reference sequence). DNA for the CDR3: TGTGCCAGCAGGCAGGGGTATGGCTACACCTTC. It translates to CASRQGYGYTF.

This clone has more than one count but fewer than ten. V is TRBV18 and J is TRBJ1-1; 8 nucleotides agree with TRBD1. V shed 6 bases, J shed 0 bases, and the junction held 3 bases outside the gene matches. Germline-derived CDR1 and CDR2 are KGHSH and LQKENI. This CDR3 contains 14 residues. The CDR3 bases are TGTGCCAGCTCGCAGACAGGGGTGAACACTGAAGCTTTCTTT. Encoded protein: CASSQTGVNTEAFF.

This clone was counted a single time. J is TRBJ2-7 and V is TRBV5-1; D remains ambiguous. V dropped 0 bases and J dropped 5 bases, with 9 bases sitting between them. This CDR3 is built from 13 residues. Germline-derived CDR1 and CDR2 are SGHRS and YFSETQ. CDR3: CASSLAELHEQYF. The CDR3 DNA is TGCGCCAGCAGCTTGGCCGAACTCCACGAGCAGTACTTC.

The chain uses TRBV11-2 and TRBJ1-3; tentatively, D is TRBD1 (6 bases). V gave up 5 bases and J gave up 0 bases, with 11 bases separating them. This CDR3 spans 15 amino acids. The germline gives CDR1 SGHAT, CDR2 FQNNGV. CDR3 loop: CASSLGQRSGNTIYF. CDR3 nucleotides: TGTGCCAGCAGCCTTGGACAGCGCTCTGGAAACACCATATATTTT.

This chain links TRBV4-1 with TRBJ2-7; the match to TRBD2 covers 7 bases. CDR3 length: 14 residues. CDR1 is MGHRA, CDR2 YSYEKL, per germline. The V gene end was trimmed by 3 bases and the J gene end by 5 bases; junction bases not matched to a gene: 7. The CDR3: CASSHVASGNEQYF. The CDR3 nucleotides read TGCGCCAGCAGCCATGTCGCTAGCGGTAACGAGCAGTACTTC.

This chain uses TRBV5-1 with TRBJ1-1; 8 bases are a match to TRBD1. The V gene end was trimmed by 0 bases and the J gene end by 5 bases; junction bases not matched to a gene: 3. The CDR3 spans 14 residues. Germline V gene data show CDR1 as SGHRS and CDR2 as YFSETQ. The CDR3, as DNA: TGCGCCAGCAGCTTGGGGCAGGGGGCAACTGAAGCTTTCTTT. Its translation: CASSLGQGATEAFF.

The rearrangement uses TRBV9 and TRBJ2-2; 7 bases align to TRBD1. The germline CDR1 and CDR2 sequences are SGDLS and YYNGEE. V dropped 0 bases and J dropped 9; count of bases not matched to a gene: 8. This CDR3 is built from 15 residues. CDR3 sequence reads: CASSVAYRGSRELFF. DNA for the CDR3: TGTGCCAGCAGCGTAGCTTACAGGGGTTCCCGGGAGCTGTTTTTT.

The rearrangement joins TRBV12-5 to TRBJ2-5; 12 nucleotides match TRBD2. The CDR3 spans 21 residues. Germline values: CDR1 LGHNT, CDR2 FRNRAP. V lost 3 bases to trimming and J lost 1 base; unmatched junction nucleotides: 18. CDR3: CASGLGLAGLPRTVPQETQYF. In nucleotides, the CDR3 is TGTGCTAGTGGTTTAGGACTAGCGGGACTTCCCCGAACGGTCCCCCAAGAGACCCAGTACTTC.

The J gene is TRBJ2-7, the V gene TRBV28, with a weak D call TRBD2 (5 bases). CDR3 length: 13 residues. Germline V lookup: CDR1 MDHEN, CDR2 SYDVKM. V was pared by 7 bases and J by 9 bases, with 19 bases between. CDR3 sequence: CASKPRLPRAQYF. The DNA of the CDR3 is TGTGCCAGCAAACCACGCCTCCCGCGGGCGCAGTACTTC.

V is TRBV10-2 and J is TRBJ1-1, with D possibly TRBD1 on 6 matching bases. The CDR3 totals 16 residues. Germline CDR1 is WSHSY and CDR2 is SAAADI. The V end lost 2 bases, the J end lost 4 bases, and 17 bases lay between the germline ends. The CDR3 sequence is CASSESRGGGRTEAFF. CDR3 coding DNA: TGCGCCAGCAGTGAGAGCAGGGGAGGGGGACGCACTGAAGCTTTCTTT.

V gene TRBV28 combines with J gene TRBJ1-5; TRBD1 might be the D (6 bases). The CDR3 contains 17 residues. Germline values: CDR1 MDHEN, CDR2 SYDVKM. V lost 1 base, J lost 3 bases, and 16 bases lay in between. CDR3 coding DNA: TGTGCCAGCAGTTTATCAGGCAGGGGAAGGGTCAATCAGCCCCAGCATTTT. This encodes CASSLSGRGRVNQPQHF.

This clone was seen only once. The chain links TRBV5-4 to TRBJ1-5, with D possibly matching TRBD1 (6 bases). This CDR3 region has 14 residues. Trimming stripped 1 base from V and 6 bases from J, with 11 bases between. CDR1 and CDR2 from the germline V gene are SGHNT and YYREEE (reference sequence). CDR3: CASSLLGAGQPQHF. In DNA, the CDR3 is TGTGCCAGCAGCTTGTTGGGGGCGGGTCAGCCCCAGCATTTT.

The rearrangement uses TRBV28 and TRBJ2-1; the match to TRBD2 covers 10 bases. With 2 bases clipped from V and 6 bases from J, the junction kept 10 bases outside the gene matches. The germline V gene encodes CDR1 MDHEN and CDR2 SYDVKM. CDR3 length: 17 residues. The chain's CDR3 is CASSLVPPSGSSNEQFF. The DNA of the CDR3 is TGTGCCAGCAGTTTAGTTCCCCCTAGCGGGAGTTCCAATGAGCAGTTCTTC.

The chain has TRBV28 and TRBJ1-4, with 7 bases fitting TRBD1. The ends lost 6 bases at V and 8 bases at J; junction bases unmatched: 6. CDR1 and CDR2 (germline): MDHEN, SYDVKM. The CDR3 length is 13 residues. Here the CDR3 DNA reads TGTGCCAGCAGACCCACAGGGGTGGAAAAACTGTTTTTT. Amino acids: CASRPTGVEKLFF.

This chain joins TRBV7-3 and TRBJ2-7, with TRBD2 matching 7 bases. The germline V gene encodes CDR1 SGHTA and CDR2 FQGTGA. This CDR3 is built from 15 residues. V lost 3 bases and J lost 4; bases outside the gene matches: 9. The CDR3 spells CASSLGPRGSYEQYF. For the CDR3, the DNA is TGTGCCAGCAGCTTGGGACCCCGCGGGAGTTACGAGCAGTACTTC.

This CDR3 reads CASSLDRSGANVLTF. The CDR3 DNA is TGTGCCAGCAGCTTAGACAGGTCTGGGGCCAACGTCCTGACTTTC. The rearrangement joins TRBV7-3 to TRBJ2-6, with D maybe TRBD1 (6 bases). The CDR3 is 15 amino acids. Germline CDR1 is SGHTA and CDR2 is FQGTGA. Trimming pared 2 bases from V and 1 base from J, leaving 6 bases between.

This clone was seen only a few times. The chain employs TRBV5-1 and TRBJ2-7; D call uncertain. Trimming pared 0 bases from V and 6 bases from J, leaving 10 bases between. From germline, CDR1 is SGHRS and CDR2 YFSETQ. The CDR3 covers 13 residues. In DNA, the CDR3 is TGCGCCAGCAGCTTGGGGGTTGCAGGCGAGCAGTACTTC. Protein product: CASSLGVAGEQYF.

This chain uses TRBV9 with TRBJ2-3, with a tentative D call TRBD1 (6 bases). The CDR3 extends over 14 amino acids. Trimming removed 3 bases at V and 0 bases at J, with 8 bases between. The germline CDR1 and CDR2 sequences are SGDLS and YYNGEE. CDR3: CASSETGSTDTQYF. The CDR3 DNA is TGTGCCAGCAGCGAGACAGGAAGCACAGATACGCAGTATTTT.

The gene calls are TRBV19 and TRBJ2-5, with 7 bases lining up with TRBD1. Losses at the gene ends were 4 bases for V and 11 bases for J; bases not matched to a gene: 16. Germline values: CDR1 LNHDA, CDR2 SQIVND (reference sequence). The length of the CDR3 is 15 residues. CDR3 loop: CASSNTRVAQGEQYF. The CDR3 nucleotides read TGTGCCAGTAGTAACACCCGGGTGGCTCAGGGGGAGCAGTACTTC.

The chain combines TRBV10-3 with TRBJ1-5; no reliable D call. From germline, CDR1 is ENHRY and CDR2 SYGVKD. This CDR3 spans 14 amino acids. V was cut by 0 bases and J by 3 bases, with 6 bases left in between. The CDR3 nucleotides are TGTGCCATCAGTGAGTCGAGTACCAATCAGCCCCAGCATTTT. Its translation: CAISESSTNQPQHF.

This clone was detected a few times. The chain is built from TRBV28 and TRBJ1-1; a weak D match, TRBD1 (6 bases). The germline gives CDR1 MDHEN, CDR2 SYDVKM. This CDR3 has 14 amino acids. V was shortened by 6 bases and J by 2 bases, with 13 bases between the two germline ends. In DNA form, the CDR3 reads TGTGCCAGCAGACCAGGGGACGTCAACACTGAAGCTTTCTTT. Its translation: CASRPGDVNTEAFF.

The rearrangement uses TRBV5-6 and TRBJ2-1; D might be TRBD1 (6 bases). This CDR3 spans 16 amino acids. The ends were cut back, 0 bases at V and 4 bases at J, with 14 bases in the middle. CDR1 is SGHDT, CDR2 YYEEEE, per germline. CDR3 in amino acids: CASSLGLWGPYNEQFF. The CDR3 DNA sequence: TGTGCCAGCAGCTTGGGGTTGTGGGGGCCTTACAATGAGCAGTTCTTC.

V usage is TRBV5-8 and J usage is TRBJ2-7; 9 nucleotides align to TRBD2. This CDR3 has 18 amino acids. V dropped 0 bases and J dropped 0; count of bases not matched to a gene: 10. CDR1 and CDR2 (germline): SGHTS, YDEGEE. The CDR3 nucleotides are TGTGCCAGCAGCTTGGAATTGAGTGGACTAGCGAACTCCTACGAGCAGTACTTC. Translation: CASSLELSGLANSYEQYF. The variable domain in full, with the rest retrieved from reference TRBV5-8 and TRBJ2-7, is EAGVTQSPTHLIKTRGQQATLRCSPISGHTSVYWYQQALGLGLQFLLWYDEGEERNRGNFPPRFSGRQFPNYSSELNVNALELEDSALYLCASSLELSGLANSYEQYFGPGTRLTVT.

The gene calls are TRBV5-1 and TRBJ2-5, with 7 bases fitting TRBD1. The germline V gene has CDR1 SGHRS and CDR2 YFSETQ. The CDR3 covers 13 residues. Trimming took 3 bases from V and 1 from J; bases not matched to a gene: 0. The CDR3 region is CASSWDSQETQYF. The CDR3 coding sequence is TGCGCCAGCAGCTGGGACAGCCAAGAGACCCAGTACTTC.

The chain combines TRBV30 with TRBJ1-6; 11 bases match TRBD1. CDR1 GTSNPN and CDR2 SVGIG come from the germline V gene (reference sequence). V was pared by 5 bases and J by 10 bases, with 7 bases of the junction left unmatched. The CDR3 is made up of 14 amino acids. The CDR3 DNA reads TGTGCCTGGGTTGGGACAGGGGGTTGGTCACCCCTCCACTTT. Its protein is CAWVGTGGWSPLHF.